The entry that follows covers one T cell receptor (beta chain) sequence. Its recognized antigen is unknown. One base away there is no much larger clone; base qualities are not given. These data are taken from a study of T cells after yellow fever vaccination (dated by TCRdb to between 2019 and 2020). About the study as a whole: Libraries from fractions with low cell numbers were prepared with the SMART-Seq v4 Ultra Low Input RNA kit. To follow T-cell clones before and after both primary and booster YFV17D yellow fever vaccination, bulk TCR alpha and beta repertoires underwent longitudinal sequencing. Two healthy male donors made up the cohort, one aged 18 to 29 years and the other aged 30 to 40 years. Bulk PBMC replicates and cell subsets were isolated from blood drawn at multiple timepoints before and after both primary and secondary immunization.

TCR cDNA was made using 5'RACE template switching, a step that added a universal primer site and unique molecular identifiers. cDNA synthesis was primed from both the TCR alpha and TCR beta constant segments. Library amplification involved two PCR steps, and the second step added sample barcodes and sequencing adapters. Libraries were sequenced on Illumina HiSeq 2500 (2x100 bp) or NovaSeq (2x150 bp). On the study's bioinformatics: MIGEC was used to demultiplex reads and collapse the reads into UMI consensus sequences, and MiXCR was used for V(D)J alignment. Using edgeR on replicate PBMC samples, clonotypes were called vaccine-responding if FDR was below 0.01 and the log2 fold change was above 5 up to day 15. Bulk clonotypes were assigned CD4 or CD8 identity according to which sequenced CD4 or CD8 repertoire held them at higher abundance. TCRdb ran its own pipeline on the public reads, namely fastp trimming at Q25 and MiXCR clone calling, and kept in-frame beta chains. One record per CDR3 amino acid sequence lists the most common genes and DNA. These V and J calls rely on TCRdb rather than the paper's analysis. The sample table contains about 400,000 distinct CDR3 sequences; only one count was recorded for approximately 10% of them. The top ten hold 18% of the sample.

On the study overall, not on this receptor specifically: Because the study included only two donors, the extent to which the findings can be generalized is limited. The secondary T-cell response was found to be weaker but faster than the primary response, with a peak reached on day 5 rather than on day 15. After the booster, most clones that had expanded after primary vaccination were detected again (around 97% of CD4 and around nine tenths of CD8), suggesting broad maintenance of memory. A small fraction of clonotypes showed up in both the CD4 and CD8 compartments, probably as a result of convergent recombination. FACS-sorted repertoires could contain abundant contaminating clonotypes from the bulk population, so computational filtering was required.

The CDR3 numbers 14 residues from cysteine through phenylalanine. Of the read, only the CDR3 DNA is kept; its 42 bases are in frame from base 1. V sheds 0 bases and J sheds 9 bases, leaving 13 bases between their ends. According to the germline V gene, CDR1 reads SGHRS and CDR2 reads YFSETQ. The label giving this sample's treatment or condition can be read as: live attenuated yellow fever vaccine strain. At each blood-draw timepoint, two biological replicates of bulk PBMCs were obtained. A standard Ficoll-Paque protocol was used to isolate PBMCs from peripheral blood. RNA was extracted with TriZol from bulk PBMCs, CD4 and CD8 fractions, and dextramer-positive and dextramer-negative fractions.

The chain uses TRBV5-1 and TRBJ2-1, with no reliable assignment of the D segment. The origin of this receptor is a man aged 18 to 30 who received the YFV17D yellow fever vaccine. The sequenced sample was PBMCs, obtained on the day of the first yellow fever vaccination. For the CDR3, the sequence is CASSLVGFEGEQFF. The DNA sequence reads TGCGCCAGCAGCTTGGTGGGGTTCGAAGGTGAGCAGTTCTTC.